Each of the 14 T cell receptor beta chains below was sequenced from the same sample in a study of T cell repertoires in cytomegalovirus infection. TCRdb reprocessed the reads via MiXCR and lists one record per CDR3 protein. The sample carries some 500,000 distinct CDR3 sequences, roughly 34% recorded once. Their target antigens are unknown. Sequenced material: cultured PBMCs, taken from culture after CMV antigen stimulation. These TCRs come from a human donor in good health (CMV status not recorded). Some clones in this sample may be carry-over from other donors' samples.

This chain uses TRBV7-6 with TRBJ2-7; 13 positions match TRBD2. J was trimmed by 9 bases and V by 4 bases; bases with no gene match: 9. CDR3 length equals 15 residues. Germline values: CDR1 SGHVS, CDR2 FNYEAQ. The CDR3 region is CASSSGTSGILGQYF. Written as DNA, the CDR3 is TGTGCCAGCAGCTCCGGGACTAGCGGGATTTTGGGGCAGTACTTC.

The chain combines TRBV6-1 with TRBJ2-1; 7 bases align to TRBD2. V shed 3 bases and J 0 bases; nucleotides not matched to a gene: 8. The CDR3 sequence is 17 residues long. Germline assignment: CDR1 MNHNS and CDR2 SASEGT. The CDR3 nucleotides are TGTGCCAGCAGTGAGGTTCCGGCGGGAGTCTCCTACAATGAGCAGTTCTTC. Its protein product is CASSEVPAGVSYNEQFF.

The CDR3 here is CASSRPGRETQYF. DNA for the CDR3: TGTGCCAGTAGTAGGCCAGGGAGAGAGACCCAGTACTTC. This sequence joins TRBV19 and TRBJ2-5; D tentatively reads TRBD1 or TRBD2 (5 bases each). CDR3 length: 13 amino acids. Germline CDR1 reads LNHDA; CDR2 reads SQIVND (reference sequence). V lost 4 bases, J lost 4 bases, and 10 bases lay in between.

This chain connects TRBV11-2 to TRBJ1-4; tentative D call: TRBD1 (5 bases). The CDR3 is 14 amino acids. Germline V gives CDR1 SGHAT, CDR2 FQNNGV. Trimming left V 1 base short and J 7 bases short, with 10 bases between. The CDR3 region is CASSLAGTSEKLFF. In nucleotides, the CDR3 is TGTGCCAGCAGCTTAGCCGGGACGAGTGAAAAACTGTTTTTT. The full variable domain, with the rest looked up from reference TRBV11-2 and TRBJ1-4, is EAGVAQSPRYKIIEKRQSVAFWCNPISGHATLYWYQQILGQGPKLLIQFQNNGVVDDSQLPKDRFSAERLKGVDSTLKIQPAKLEDSAVYLCASSLAGTSEKLFFGSGTQLSVL.

The chain has TRBV11-2 and TRBJ1-3, with D possibly being TRBD1 (6 bases). The CDR3 is 16 amino acids. Per the germline V gene, CDR1 is SGHAT and CDR2 is FQNNGV. The V gene lost 4 bases and the J gene lost 0 bases, with 13 bases spanning the gap. The CDR3 reads CASSSIQGSSGNTIYF. The CDR3 DNA reads TGTGCCAGCAGCTCCATACAGGGTAGCTCTGGAAACACCATATATTTT.

V and J are TRBV7-2 and TRBJ2-1, with 7 bases lining up with TRBD1. CDR1 is SGHTA, CDR2 FQGNSA, per germline. V was pared by 7 bases and J by 6 bases, with 12 bases of the junction left unmatched. The CDR3 sequence is 15 residues long. CDR3 DNA sequence: TGTGCCAGCACGCATCAGACAGGGAGTTTCAATGAGCAGTTCTTC. Translating it yields CASTHQTGSFNEQFF.

The CDR3 nucleotides are TGTGCCAGTAGGCATACTAGATCTGAAAGGACCCAGTACTTC. Its translation: CASRHTRSERTQYF. This chain links TRBV19 with TRBJ2-5; D may be TRBD2 (5 bases). CDR3 length equals 14 residues. V lost 6 bases and J 7 bases, leaving 18 bases between the germline ends. The V gene's germline CDR1 is LNHDA and CDR2 SQIVND (reference sequence).

The chain couples TRBV20-1 to TRBJ2-5; D perhaps matches TRBD2 (5 bases). The CDR3 totals 12 residues. Trimming shortened V by 6 bases and J by 5 bases, and 13 bases separated the two germline ends. CDR1 is DFQATT and CDR2 is SNEGSKA in the germline V gene (reference sequence). The CDR3 coding sequence is TGCAGTGCCGGCGGAGCGGTTGAGACCCAGTACTTC. Amino acids: CSAGGAVETQYF.

This clonotype showed up just a few times. V is TRBV7-8 and J is TRBJ1-4; 9 bases are a match to TRBD1. Per germline, CDR1 SGHVS and CDR2 FQNEAQ. The CDR3 is 13 residues long. V gave up 5 bases and J gave up 15 bases; unmatched junction bases: 10. The CDR3 coding sequence is TGTGCCAGCAGCGCCGGAAAGGGACAGGGAATGTTTTTT. Translation gives CASSAGKGQGMFF.

The V gene is TRBV19, the J gene TRBJ2-6; TRBD2 matches at 11 bases. V lost 8 bases to trimming and J lost 4 bases; unmatched junction nucleotides: 10. The CDR3 spans 17 residues. Germline lookup yields CDR1 LNHDA and CDR2 SQIVND (reference sequence). The CDR3 bases are TGTGCCAGTCGACTAGCGGGGCGGAAAGCGGGGGCCAACGTCCTGACTTTC. This codes for CASRLAGRKAGANVLTF.

The sample holds a few counts of this clonotype. J is TRBJ2-3 and V is TRBV7-9; 9 positions agree with TRBD2. Germline loops: CDR1 SEHNR, CDR2 FQNEAQ (reference sequence). V shed 10 bases and J 3 bases; nucleotides not matched to a gene: 5. The CDR3 contains 13 residues. The CDR3 reads CAIVAGETDTQYF. The CDR3, as DNA: TGTGCCATAGTAGCGGGAGAGACAGATACGCAGTATTTT.

The V gene is TRBV10-2, the J gene TRBJ2-1; the D gene could be TRBD1 or TRBD2 (5 bases each). The V end was cut by 8 bases, the J end by 5 bases, with 13 bases between. CDR3 length: 13 amino acids. Germline CDR1 and CDR2: WSHSY and SAAADI. CDR3 protein: CASSRDGHNEQFF. The CDR3 DNA is TGCGCCAGCTCCCGGGACGGGCACAATGAGCAGTTCTTC.

The chain couples TRBV6-1 to TRBJ2-7; D might be TRBD1 (6 bases). The germline V and J ends were trimmed by 5 bases and 4 bases, with 12 bases remaining between them. The CDR3 covers 13 residues. Germline CDR1 reads MNHNS; CDR2 reads SASEGT. The CDR3 protein is CASSSNDRYEQYV. The CDR3 coding sequence is TGTGCCAGCAGTTCGAATGACAGGTACGAGCAGTACGTC.

This clonotype was observed a few times. The V and J genes are TRBV5-6 and TRBJ2-3; TRBD1 aligns across 8 bases. The V gene end was trimmed by 4 bases and the J gene end by 7 bases; junction bases not matched to a gene: 8. The CDR3 extends over 14 amino acids. CDR1 and CDR2 (germline): SGHDT, YYEEEE. The chain's CDR3 is CASSTWTGSNTQYF. CDR3 coding DNA: TGTGCCAGCAGCACATGGACAGGGTCTAATACGCAGTATTTT.